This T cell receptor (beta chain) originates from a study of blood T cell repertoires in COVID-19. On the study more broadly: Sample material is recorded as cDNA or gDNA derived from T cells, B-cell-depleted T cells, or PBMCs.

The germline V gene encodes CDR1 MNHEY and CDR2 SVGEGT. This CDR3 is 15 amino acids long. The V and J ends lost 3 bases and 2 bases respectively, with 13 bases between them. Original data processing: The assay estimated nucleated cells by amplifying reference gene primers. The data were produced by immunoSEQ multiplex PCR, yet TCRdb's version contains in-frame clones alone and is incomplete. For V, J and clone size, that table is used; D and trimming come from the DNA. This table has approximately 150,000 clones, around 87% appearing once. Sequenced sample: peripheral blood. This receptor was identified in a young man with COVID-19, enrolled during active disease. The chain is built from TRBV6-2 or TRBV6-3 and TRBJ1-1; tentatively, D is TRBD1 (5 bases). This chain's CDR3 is CASSYLTEVNTEAFF. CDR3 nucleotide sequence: TGTGCCAGCAGTTATCTGACAGAAGTCAACACTGAAGCTTTCTTT.